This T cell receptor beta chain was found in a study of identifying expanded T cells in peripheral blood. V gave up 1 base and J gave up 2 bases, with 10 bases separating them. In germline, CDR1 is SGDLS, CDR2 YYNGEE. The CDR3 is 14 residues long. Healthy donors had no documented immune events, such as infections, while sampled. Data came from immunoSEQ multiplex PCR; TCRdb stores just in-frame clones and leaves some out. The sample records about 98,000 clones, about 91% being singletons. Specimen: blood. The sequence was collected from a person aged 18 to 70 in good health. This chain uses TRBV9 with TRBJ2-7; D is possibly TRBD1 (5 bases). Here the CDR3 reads CASSVQGTTYEQYF. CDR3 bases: TGTGCCAGCAGCGTACAGGGAACGACCTACGAGCAGTACTTC.